Following are 21 T cell receptor beta chains from one sample sequenced in a study of PD-L1 blockade in urothelial cancer (dated by TCRdb to about 2017). Libraries came from the immunoSEQ multiplex PCR assay. Here the immuneACCESS table is served through TCRdb, limited to in-frame sequences with V and J called. Missing clones are a known gap in these copies; in checked studies unresolved V genes cover under half, and the rest lacks a known reason. This sample gives over 100,000 clones in total; 91% of them show up just once. The ten largest clones capture 3.5% to 4.5% of the sample. The time point label, read with the paper, signifies: peripheral blood 6 weeks after treatment start. Sequences were derived from PBMCs, sampled around atezolizumab (anti-PD-L1) treatment. The receptor source for this set is a man aged 55 to 70 with urothelial cancer.

V gene TRBV7-9 combines with J gene TRBJ2-3; D not certain. CDR1 and CDR2 (germline): SEHNR, FQNEAQ (reference sequence). V was trimmed by 6 bases and J by 5 bases, leaving 15 bases between them. The CDR3 is made up of 14 amino acids. The CDR3 DNA sequence: TGTGCCAGCAGACATACTATTACCGGAGATACGCAGTATTTT. Its translation: CASRHTITGDTQYF.

The V call is TRBV21-1, the J call TRBJ1-5; the DNA was not used to check the table's D call, TRBD1. TRBV21-1 is a pseudogene locus. The CDR3 loop spans 19 amino acids. The CDR3 DNA follows: TGTGCCAGCAGCTCTGTGGGGGCTACTCCAAAAAATAGCAATCAGCCCCAGCATTTT. As protein: CASSSVGATPKNSNQPQHF.

The chain couples TRBV15 to TRBJ2-7; a possible D gene is TRBD2 (6 bases). Germline assignment: CDR1 LNHNV and CDR2 YYDKDF (reference sequence). Trimming removed 4 bases from V and 6 bases from J, with 10 bases in between. CDR3 length: 12 residues. CDR3 coding DNA: TGTGCCACCAGCAACGGGGGACCCGAGCAGTACTTC. Translating it yields CATSNGGPEQYF. Full variable domain (missing parts from reference TRBV15 and TRBJ2-7): DAMVIQNPRYQVTQFGKPVTLSCSQTLNHNVMYWYQQKSSQAPKLLFHYYDKDFNNEADTPDNFQSRRPNTSFCFLDIRSPGLGDTAMYLCATSNGGPEQYFGPGTRLTVT.

The chain employs TRBV7-3 and TRBJ2-1, with D possibly being TRBD2 (6 bases). V was pared by 0 bases and J by 7 bases, with 10 bases between. Germline values: CDR1 SGHTA, CDR2 FQGTGA. The CDR3 consists of 14 residues. CDR3 bases: TGTGCCAGCAGCTTAACGGGACTCGAGAATGAGCAGTTCTTC. Translation: CASSLTGLENEQFF.

This chain links TRBV9 with TRBJ2-3; 8 nucleotides match TRBD1. In germline, CDR1 is SGDLS, CDR2 YYNGEE. The J segment lost 1 base and the V segment lost 4 bases, leaving 2 bases of the junction unmatched. CDR3 length: 14 residues. CDR3 in DNA: TGTGCCAGCAGCCGGACAGGGCGCACAGATACGCAGTATTTT. Translation: CASSRTGRTDTQYF. The full variable domain, in which reference TRBV9 and TRBJ2-3 provide the parts outside the CDR3, is DSGVTQTPKHLITATGQRVTLRCSPRSGDLSVYWYQQSLDQGLQFLIQYYNGEERAKGNILERFSAQQFPDLHSELNLSSLELGDSALYFCASSRTGRTDTQYFGPGTRLTVL.

The rearrangement links TRBV5-1 to TRBJ2-5; 10 bases fit TRBD2. The CDR3 extends over 15 amino acids. Germline V gene data show CDR1 as SGHRS and CDR2 as YFSETQ. The ends lost 0 bases at V and 4 bases at J; junction bases unmatched: 3. The CDR3 nucleotides are TGCGCCAGCAGCTTGGGGTCTAGCGGGGGAGAGACCCAGTACTTC. It codes for CASSLGSSGGETQYF.

The gene calls are TRBV2 and TRBJ2-7, with D possibly TRBD2 on 6 matching bases. The germline gives CDR1 SNHLY, CDR2 FYNNEI. This CDR3 spans 16 amino acids. With 2 bases removed from V and 1 base from J, the gap between germline ends came to 15 bases. As DNA, the CDR3 is TGTGCCAGCAGTGAACTGGGTGGAGGGTCGTCCTACGAGCAGTACTTC. Amino acids: CASSELGGGSSYEQYF.

The chain has TRBV2 and TRBJ2-7; D is perhaps TRBD2 (6 bases). V lost 10 bases and J 6 bases, leaving 19 bases between the germline ends. This CDR3 has 13 amino acids. Germline V gene lookup returns CDR1 SNHLY and CDR2 FYNNEI. Written as DNA, the CDR3 is TGTGCCACAGAGGGGAACCCGCGGGGCGAGCAGTACTTC. This translates into CATEGNPRGEQYF.

CDR3 in DNA: TGCAGCGTTGAAGATGACGGGGATGAGCAGTTCTTC. It translates to CSVEDDGDEQFF. The chain employs TRBV29-1 and TRBJ2-1; weak D call: TRBD2 (5 bases). The length of the CDR3 is 12 residues. CDR1 and CDR2 (germline): SQVTM, ANQGSEA. The ends were cut back, 0 bases at V and 8 bases at J, with 8 bases in the middle.

J is TRBJ2-7 and V is TRBV13; 12 nucleotides align to TRBD1. This CDR3 spans 16 amino acids. The V gene's germline CDR1 is PRHDT and CDR2 FYEKMQ (reference sequence). With 4 bases clipped from V and 4 bases from J, the junction kept 8 bases outside the gene matches. As DNA, the CDR3 is TGTGCCAGCAGCTCGACCACGGGACAGGGGGCTTACGAGCAGTACTTC. The encoded protein is CASSSTTGQGAYEQYF.

V and J are TRBV5-5 and TRBJ2-7; TRBD1 aligns across 11 bases. The germline CDR1 and CDR2 sequences are SGHKS and YYEKEE (reference sequence). The CDR3 contains 15 residues. With 2 bases clipped from V and 5 bases from J, the junction kept 6 bases outside the gene matches. Here the CDR3 reads CASSFRTGGYNEQYF. The CDR3 DNA reads as TGTGCCAGCAGCTTCCGGACAGGGGGCTACAACGAGCAGTACTTC. The full variable domain, in which reference TRBV5-5 and TRBJ2-7 provide the parts outside the CDR3, is DAGVTQSPTHLIKTRGQQVTLRCSPISGHKSVSWYQQVLGQGPQFIFQYYEKEERGRGNFPDRFSARQFPNYSSELNVNALLLGDSALYLCASSFRTGGYNEQYFGPGTRLTVT.

J is TRBJ1-4 and V is TRBV5-6; 7 nucleotides match TRBD1. There are 18 residues in the CDR3. With V trimmed by 3 bases and J by 0 bases, 11 bases remained unmatched. Germline CDR1 and CDR2: SGHDT and YYEEEE. This CDR3 is CASSWGTDSVATNEKLFF. CDR3 bases: TGTGCCAGCAGCTGGGGGACAGACTCAGTTGCAACTAATGAAAAACTGTTTTTT.

This clone was observed a single time. V gene TRBV20-1 combines with J gene TRBJ2-1, with D possibly being TRBD1 (6 bases). Trimming stripped 5 bases from V and 6 bases from J, with 8 bases between. The CDR3 loop spans 11 amino acids. Germline loops: CDR1 DFQATT, CDR2 SNEGSKA (reference sequence). The CDR3 coding sequence is TGCAGTGCTCACAGGGCCAATGAGCAGTTCTTC. Its translation is CSAHRANEQFF.

The V call is TRBV7-9, the J call TRBJ2-5; 8 nucleotides match TRBD1. Trimming took 4 bases from V and 11 from J; bases not matched to a gene: 21. CDR3 length: 17 residues. Germline CDR1 is SEHNR and CDR2 is FQNEAQ (reference sequence). In DNA form, the CDR3 reads TGTGCCAGCAGCTACCCCCCAGGGACAGGTGGGGCCAATCTTCAGTACTTC. Its protein is CASSYPPGTGGANLQYF.

This clone showed up just once. This chain connects TRBV6-5 to TRBJ2-7, with TRBD1 identical over 8 bases. The CDR3 covers 15 residues. Germline CDR1 and CDR2: MNHEY and SVGAGI. The V and J ends lost 0 bases and 3 bases, in that order; junction bases with no gene match: 4. This chain's CDR3 is CASSYSDRASYEQYF. The CDR3 DNA follows: TGTGCCAGCAGTTACTCGGACAGGGCAAGCTACGAGCAGTACTTC.

The CDR3: CASSSILRIVASLGDTQYF. The CDR3, as DNA: TGTGCCAGCAGCTCTATACTAAGAATTGTAGCATCACTAGGAGATACGCAGTATTTT. The gene calls are TRBV5-4 and TRBJ2-3, with D perhaps TRBD2 (5 bases). The germline CDR1 and CDR2 sequences are SGHNT and YYREEE (reference sequence). This CDR3 region has 19 residues. V was shortened by 3 bases and J by 5 bases, with 28 bases between the two germline ends.

The chain combines TRBV30 with TRBJ2-1; 13 nucleotides line up with TRBD2. Germline assignment: CDR1 GTSNPN and CDR2 SVGIG (reference sequence). CDR3 length: 15 amino acids. V shed 7 bases and J 8 bases; nucleotides not matched to a gene: 11. This CDR3 reads CASQPGLAGNDEQFF. The CDR3 DNA follows: TGTGCCTCCCAACCGGGACTAGCGGGAAACGATGAGCAGTTCTTC.

The rearrangement joins TRBV7-2 to TRBJ2-5; D remains ambiguous. The CDR3 is made up of 14 amino acids. CDR1 and CDR2 from the germline V gene are SGHTA and FQGNSA. V lost 1 base to trimming and J lost 1 base, with 7 bases between them. The CDR3 bases are TGTGCCAGCAGCTTAGTCGTCTCCCAAGAGACCCAGTACTTC. This sequence encodes CASSLVVSQETQYF.

The gene calls are TRBV1 and TRBJ2-6; TRBD2 is the table's D call and was not checked against the DNA. TRBV1 is flagged as a pseudogene. This CDR3 comprises 16 residues. The CDR3 loop reads CTSRTCCQSRANVLTF. Written as DNA, the CDR3 is TGCACCAGCAGAACTTGTTGTCAAAGTCGGGCCAACGTCCTGACTTTC.

J is TRBJ2-3 and V is TRBV5-6, with TRBD2 as a possible D gene (5 bases). V shed 2 bases and J shed 4 bases, with 20 bases lying between them. The CDR3 sequence is 17 residues long. Germline CDR1 is SGHDT and CDR2 is YYEEEE. The CDR3 DNA reads TGTGCCAGCAGCTTTTCCCTGGGCCTAGGGAGCTCAGATACGCAGTATTTT. Amino acid sequence: CASSFSLGLGSSDTQYF.

The chain has TRBV7-6 and TRBJ2-7; 8 bases fit TRBD2. This CDR3 comprises 14 residues. Germline loops: CDR1 SGHVS, CDR2 FNYEAQ. The trim removed 6 bases at V and 3 bases at J, leaving 7 bases unmatched. Here the CDR3 DNA reads TGTGCCAGCAGTCCGAGCGGGAGTCTCTACGAGCAGTACTTC. Translating gives CASSPSGSLYEQYF.